What follows are 6 T cell receptor beta chains derived from one specimen sequenced in a study of cytomegalovirus exposure and HLA in healthy donors. Both 60 Vbeta primers and 13 Jbeta primers went into the PCR. TCRdb's table, derived via immunoSEQ multiplex PCR, lists solely in-frame clones and lacks some. The table includes 120,000 to 150,000 clones, 65% to 85% detected once. The sequenced material came from PBMCs. Receptor source: a woman in her forties in good health and CMV-seropositive.

Turning to this clone: Germline and junction disagree at one end, which may indicate a read error. The same CDR3 can be traced to other DNA sequences in this sample. This chain uses TRBV5-1 with TRBJ2-1; D possibly corresponds to TRBD2 (5 bases). CDR3 length: 15 residues. CDR1 SGHRS and CDR2 YFSETQ come from the germline V gene. CDR3 DNA sequence: TGTGCCAGCAGCTTGGTCGGGGTTTCCTACAATGAGCAGTTCTTC. Residues: CASSLVGVSYNEQFF. Looking up the rest from reference TRBV5-1 and TRBJ2-1 gives the full variable domain: KAGVTQTPRYLIKTRGQQVTLSCSPISGHRSVSWYQQTPGQGLQFLFEYFSETQRNKGNFPGRFSGRQFSNSRSEMNVSTLELGDSALYLCASSLVGVSYNEQFFGPGTRLTVL.

The chain's CDR3 is CASSDQWGGSSYEQYF. CDR3 in DNA: TGTGCCAGCTCTGACCAGTGGGGGGGGAGCTCCTACGAGCAGTACTTC. This chain links TRBV18 with TRBJ2-7; 7 nucleotides line up with TRBD2. Germline V gives CDR1 KGHSH, CDR2 LQKENI. After removal of 6 bases from V and 0 bases from J, the junction contained 11 bases not matched to a gene. The CDR3 covers 16 residues. The full variable domain, completed using reference TRBV18 and TRBJ2-7, is NAGVMQNPRHLVRRRGQEARLRCSPMKGHSHVYWYRQLPEEGLKFMVYLQKENIIDESGMPKERFSAEFPKEGPSILRIQQVVRGDSAAYFCASSDQWGGSSYEQYFGPGTRLTVT.

This chain links TRBV2 with TRBJ1-1; D is unclear. This CDR3 has 13 amino acids. V was trimmed by 7 bases and J by 0 bases, leaving 9 bases between them. Germline loops: CDR1 SNHLY, CDR2 FYNNEI. The CDR3 region is CASMRTMNTEAFF. CDR3 coding DNA: TGTGCCAGCATGAGGACTATGAACACTGAAGCTTTCTTT.

The chain uses TRBV2 and TRBJ2-5; D is possibly TRBD2 (7 bases). Germline CDR1 SNHLY, CDR2 FYNNEI. Trimming removed 10 bases from V and 6 bases from J, with 18 bases in between. The CDR3 covers 13 residues. The CDR3 region is CATRGGVGKTQYF. In DNA, the CDR3 is TGTGCCACCAGGGGAGGGGTTGGGAAGACCCAGTACTTC.

This chain uses TRBV5-1 with TRBJ2-1; D may be TRBD2 (6 bases). The length of the CDR3 is 15 residues. Trimming removed 0 bases from V and 5 bases from J, with 12 bases in between. Germline V gene lookup returns CDR1 SGHRS and CDR2 YFSETQ. CDR3 protein: CASSLGAGPHNEQFF. The CDR3 DNA reads TGCGCCAGCAGCTTGGGAGCGGGCCCACACAATGAGCAGTTCTTC.

This chain joins TRBV19 and TRBJ2-2, with 8 bases matching TRBD1. Trimming cost V 0 bases and J 4 bases; bases outside gene matches: 4. In germline, CDR1 is LNHDA, CDR2 SQIVND (reference sequence). CDR3 length: 16 amino acids. The CDR3 region has the DNA TGTGCCAGTAGTATAGATTCGACAGGGGTCACCGGGGAGCTGTTTTTT. This translates into CASSIDSTGVTGELFF.